This T cell receptor beta chain was captured by sequencing in a study of shared clonotypes between healthy human individuals. Profiling relied on immunoSEQ multiplex PCR, and the TCRdb table lists in-frame clones only, not all of them. This sample has some 500,000 clones, with 90% to 97% found just once. Study-wide points: The four-donor shared clonotypes exceeded non-shared clonotypes in generation probability, with non-shared ones scoring lower.

As regards this clone: Its cognate antigen is unknown.

Unmatched junction bases numbered 5, after V lost 6 bases and J lost 4 bases. The CDR3 runs 15 residues. The germline V gene encodes CDR1 SEHNR and CDR2 FQNEAQ (reference sequence). Sample: naive CD4+ T cells sorted from blood. Regarding subset: CD45RA+ positively selected. V is TRBV7-9 and J is TRBJ2-1; 11 nucleotides line up with TRBD2. The source is a woman in her twenties or thirties in good health. Here the CDR3 reads CASRASGRPYNEQFF. The CDR3 DNA follows: TGTGCCAGCAGGGCTAGCGGGAGGCCTTACAATGAGCAGTTCTTC.